Shown below are 20 T cell receptor beta chains from a single sample sequenced in a study of beta chain features in type 1 diabetes. Of the isolated RNA, all was reverse transcribed, and so the sequenced material was expressed TCRB transcripts. Some clones are missing from TCRdb's copy, which holds only in-frame ones; the method was immunoSEQ multiplex PCR. Of about 150,000 clones in the sample, about 10% were seen once. Specimen: naive CD4+ T cells from blood. The receptors stem from a man aged 18 to 29 in good health.

The rearrangement links TRBV7-7 to TRBJ2-5; a weak D match, TRBD1 (6 bases). This CDR3 contains 13 residues. The V and J ends lost 5 bases and 5 bases respectively, with 12 bases between them. In germline, CDR1 is SSHAT, CDR2 FNYEAQ (reference sequence). The CDR3 loop reads CASSRRQDETQYF. For the CDR3, the DNA is TGTGCCAGCAGCCGGAGACAGGACGAGACCCAGTACTTC.

This chain links TRBV9 with TRBJ1-1; TRBD1 matches at 8 bases. This CDR3 region has 16 residues. V dropped 0 bases and J dropped 12; count of bases not matched to a gene: 16. Germline V gene lookup returns CDR1 SGDLS and CDR2 YYNGEE. The CDR3 nucleotides read TGTGCCAGCAGCGTAGACTTAACAGGGGGACCCAAGTTGACTTTCTTT. This sequence encodes CASSVDLTGGPKLTFF.

This clone was detected many times. V usage is TRBV29-1 and J usage is TRBJ2-7, with D tentatively TRBD1 (7 bases). In germline, CDR1 is SQVTM, CDR2 ANQGSEA. The CDR3 spans 12 residues. The ends were cut back, 6 bases at V and 3 bases at J, with 12 bases in the middle. CDR3 residues: CSVRDRNYEQYF. The CDR3 DNA sequence: TGCAGCGTGCGGGACAGAAACTACGAGCAGTACTTC.

The rearrangement uses TRBV18 and TRBJ1-1, with no clear D. V dropped 3 bases and J dropped 3 bases, with 5 bases sitting between them. CDR1 is KGHSH and CDR2 is LQKENI in the germline V gene. This CDR3 is built from 12 residues. CDR3 region: CASSPPYTEAFF. Here the CDR3 DNA reads TGTGCCAGCTCACCTCCATACACTGAAGCTTTCTTT.

This clone was observed a handful of times. This chain links TRBV7-8 with TRBJ2-2; 8 bases line up with TRBD1. Trimming took 1 base from V and 5 from J; bases not matched to a gene: 9. Germline CDR1 reads SGHVS; CDR2 reads FQNEAQ. This CDR3 has 17 amino acids. The CDR3 sequence is CASSLVRTGIKTGELFF. Written as DNA, the CDR3 is TGTGCCAGCAGCTTAGTTCGGACAGGGATAAAAACCGGGGAGCTGTTTTTT.

The rearrangement joins TRBV7-6 to TRBJ2-1; D remains unclear. The CDR3 consists of 13 residues. The germline V gene has CDR1 SGHVS and CDR2 FNYEAQ. Trimming cost V 5 bases and J 5 bases, with 10 bases left between them. The CDR3 DNA is TGTGCCAGCAGCCCCACAGCTAACAATGAGCAGTTCTTC. This gives the protein CASSPTANNEQFF.

There are a few counts of this clone. Other DNA sequences in this sample translate to the same CDR3. The rearrangement joins TRBV11-2 to TRBJ2-3; D remains unclear. The CDR3 runs to 13 residues. Germline V gene sequence: CDR1 SGHAT, CDR2 FQNNGV. Trimming took off 5 bases at V and 0 bases at J, with 6 bases between the two ends. In DNA form, the CDR3 reads TGTGCCAGCAGCCTCAGTAGCACAGATACGCAGTATTTT. It yields the protein CASSLSSTDTQYF.

The chain carries TRBV18 and TRBJ1-2, with D tentatively TRBD1 (6 bases). Trimming left V 4 bases short and J 7 bases short, with 13 bases between. The germline CDR1 and CDR2 sequences are KGHSH and LQKENI. CDR3 length equals 13 residues. The CDR3 spells CASSRDKTGGYTF. In DNA, the CDR3 is TGTGCCAGCTCACGGGACAAGACGGGTGGCTACACCTTC.

This chain uses TRBV25-1 with TRBJ2-5, with D possibly TRBD2 on 5 matching bases. The germline CDR1 and CDR2 sequences are MGHDK and SYGVNS. Trimming removed 7 bases at V and 2 bases at J, with 14 bases between. The CDR3 has 14 residues. The CDR3 is CASTSSGRQETQYF. CDR3 coding DNA: TGTGCCAGCACTTCGTCGGGAAGACAAGAGACCCAGTACTTC.

The gene calls are TRBV9 and TRBJ2-7; weak D call: TRBD2 (5 bases). Trimming took off 3 bases at V and 8 bases at J, with 12 bases between the two ends. Germline assignment: CDR1 SGDLS and CDR2 YYNGEE. The CDR3 spans 12 residues. The CDR3 DNA sequence: TGTGCCAGCAGCGCCCACGAGGGTCAGCAGTACTTC. Protein sequence: CASSAHEGQQYF.

J is TRBJ2-7 and V is TRBV25-1, with D hard to call. V was cut by 4 bases and J by 0 bases, with 13 bases left in between. CDR1 and CDR2 (germline): MGHDK, SYGVNS. The CDR3 is 15 amino acids. CDR3 coding DNA: TGTGCCAGCAGTGCCCTAGGCCCCCTCTCCTACGAGCAGTACTTC. Protein: CASSALGPLSYEQYF.

This chain joins TRBV18 and TRBJ2-7; 7 positions agree with TRBD1. The CDR3 is 14 amino acids. Germline trimming cut 3 bases from V and 4 bases from J; bases unmatched to any gene: 6. Germline V gives CDR1 KGHSH, CDR2 LQKENI. The CDR3 reads CASSPGQDLYEQYF. CDR3 bases: TGTGCCAGCTCACCCGGACAGGACTTGTACGAGCAGTACTTC.

The genes are TRBV7-2 and TRBJ2-1; 8 bases are shared with TRBD2. V dropped 6 bases and J dropped 0; count of bases not matched to a gene: 7. CDR1 is SGHTA and CDR2 is FQGNSA in the germline V gene. The CDR3 contains 16 residues. CDR3 sequence reads: CASSPRGAGSYNEQFF. In DNA, the CDR3 is TGTGCCAGCAGTCCGCGGGGGGCGGGCTCCTACAATGAGCAGTTCTTC.

The rearrangement links TRBV2 to TRBJ1-4; TRBD1 matches at 8 bases. The CDR3 runs 16 residues. The ends lost 1 base at V and 2 bases at J; junction bases unmatched: 3. Germline lookup yields CDR1 SNHLY and CDR2 FYNNEI. The CDR3 spells CASSEGQGPTNEKLFF. In DNA, the CDR3 is TGTGCCAGCAGTGAAGGACAGGGGCCTACTAATGAAAAACTGTTTTTT.

The chain has TRBV2 and TRBJ2-1; 10 bases line up with TRBD2. The junction had 10 bases not matched to a gene; V was cut back by 4 bases and J by 7 bases. The CDR3 length is 16 residues. Germline V gene lookup returns CDR1 SNHLY and CDR2 FYNNEI. In DNA form, the CDR3 reads TGTGCCAGCAGTGTAGGCCCCAGCGGGGGGGCAAATGAGCAGTTCTTC. Encoded protein: CASSVGPSGGANEQFF.

The chain uses TRBV20-1 and TRBJ1-2; no clear D. The CDR3 has 10 residues. Germline lookup yields CDR1 DFQATT and CDR2 SNEGSKA (reference sequence). The germline V and J ends were trimmed by 0 bases and 7 bases, with 3 bases remaining between them. The CDR3 nucleotides are TGCAGTGCTAGAGACTCTGGCTACACCTTC. Translating it yields CSARDSGYTF.

This clone was counted between two and nine times. The J gene is TRBJ2-5, the V gene TRBV27; TRBD2 aligns across 15 bases. CDR3 size: 18 residues. The germline CDR1 and CDR2 sequences are MNHEY and SMNVEV (reference sequence). Germline trimming cut 1 base from V and 4 bases from J; bases unmatched to any gene: 7. The CDR3 is CASSLFGLAGGQGETQYF. DNA for the CDR3: TGTGCCAGCAGTTTATTCGGACTAGCGGGGGGGCAGGGAGAGACCCAGTACTTC.

This clone has a count of ten or more. The chain employs TRBV5-4 and TRBJ2-5; D remains unclear. CDR1 is SGHNT and CDR2 is YYREEE in the germline V gene (reference sequence). There are 11 residues in the CDR3. V was trimmed by 3 bases and J by 5 bases, leaving 5 bases between them. The CDR3 DNA follows: TGTGCCAGCAGCTACGAGGAGACCCAGTACTTC. Its translation is CASSYEETQYF.

The J gene is TRBJ1-4, the V gene TRBV18; unclear D gene. The CDR3 loop spans 14 amino acids. CDR1 is KGHSH, CDR2 LQKENI, per germline. V lost 2 bases and J 1 base, leaving 5 bases between the germline ends. CDR3 sequence reads: CASSPSGTNEKLFF. The CDR3 DNA reads as TGTGCCAGCTCACCATCCGGAACTAATGAAAAACTGTTTTTT.

This clone appeared a few times. The V and J genes are TRBV4-3 and TRBJ2-7; TRBD1 matches at 10 bases. The CDR3 totals 16 residues. CDR1 is LGHNA, CDR2 YSLEER, per germline. The V segment lost 3 bases and the J segment 1 base; nucleotides outside the gene matches: 6. CDR3 bases: TGCGCCAGCAGCCATGCCGGGACAGGGGCGTCCTACGAGCAGTACTTC. It specifies CASSHAGTGASYEQYF.